The 3 T cell receptor beta chains below were found in one sample sequenced in a study of blood T cell repertoires in COVID-19 (TCRdb year 2020). Libraries came from the immunoSEQ multiplex PCR assay. TCRdb limited this immuneACCESS table to in-frame rearrangements with V and J called. A share of clones is missing; checked studies link under half to unresolved V genes, and the rest is unexplained. For this sample the table gives some 330,000 clones, of which roughly 80% were detected only once. Of the sample, approximately 5% falls within the top ten clones. The sequencing sample was made of PBMCs or T cells enriched from blood (not recorded which). The receptor source for this set is a woman aged 50 to 60 who had recovered from COVID-19.

The chain uses TRBV6-5 and TRBJ1-2, with D possibly being TRBD1 (6 bases). V was pared by 5 bases and J by 3 bases, with 13 bases between. Germline V lookup: CDR1 MNHEY, CDR2 SVGAGI. CDR3 size: 14 residues. The CDR3 reads CASSTQGFDYGYTF. The CDR3 DNA follows: TGTGCCAGCAGTACACAGGGATTTGACTATGGCTACACCTTC.

The genes are TRBV19 and TRBJ1-6; a possible D gene is TRBD1 (6 bases). Germline V gene sequence: CDR1 LNHDA, CDR2 SQIVND (reference sequence). The CDR3 length is 17 residues. V was pared by 4 bases and J by 0 bases, with 13 bases between. In nucleotides, the CDR3 is TGTGCCAGTAGTACACAAGGGGGGGGCTCCTATAATTCACCCCTCCACTTT. Amino acid sequence: CASSTQGGGSYNSPLHF.

The chain joins TRBV6-2 or TRBV6-3 to TRBJ1-2; D is ambiguous. The V and J ends lost 0 bases and 6 bases respectively, with 14 bases between them. Germline-derived CDR1 and CDR2 are MNHEY and SVGEGT. There are 15 residues in the CDR3. Here the CDR3 DNA reads TGTGCCAGCAGTTACTCGCAAGGGAGTCCCAATGGCTACACCTTC. Translated: CASSYSQGSPNGYTF.